This T cell receptor (beta chain) was identified during a study of early T cells in non-severe SARS-CoV-2 infection. Study at large: Chains from this unsorted whole-blood bulk RNA could not be paired. General study findings and limits: Database matching using VDJdb favored anti-spike CD8 responses, with private and CD4 specificities left missing.

V shed 7 bases and J shed 5 bases, with 11 bases lying between them. There are 11 residues in the CDR3. From germline, CDR1 is SQVTM and CDR2 ANQGSEA. TCRdb reprocessed the 5' RACE reads via MiXCR and lists one record per CDR3 protein. The table lists around 44,000 distinct CDR3 sequences, over 7.5% of them singletons. To note about this clonotype: What it recognizes is unknown.

The chain links TRBV29-1 to TRBJ1-2; D remains ambiguous. The source material was whole blood. The receptor's source is an adult who was a healthcare worker with PCR-confirmed SARS-CoV-2 infection or an uninfected control (not recorded which). The CDR3 DNA reads TGCAGCGAATTTACTGGGTATGGCTACACCTTC. Amino acid sequence: CSEFTGYGYTF.